Listed below are T cell receptor beta chains from one sample, sequenced in a study of beta chain features in type 1 diabetes. Method: immunoSEQ multiplex PCR; TCRdb's copy keeps in-frame clones and lacks some. The repertoire has roughly 150,000 clones, about 8% of them found once; the top ten carry 0.94%. The source material was central memory CD4+ T cells from blood. The receptors shown here come from a woman in her thirties or forties with type 1 diabetes. Each CDR3 is given with its conserved first and last residue. Size tells how often a clone was seen (once, few, many) or the class of an expanded clone, and some rows leave it out.

abundance: NA
j_gene: TRBJ1-1
v_gene: TRBV2
CDR3aa: CASSTGRRAFF

abundance: few
j_gene: TRBJ2-6
v_gene: TRBV9
CDR3aa: CASSGELSSGANVLTF

abundance: NA
j_gene: TRBJ2-7
v_gene: TRBV7-9
CDR3aa: CASSSLMEVPGQGTTREYF

abundance: few
j_gene: TRBJ1-2
v_gene: TRBV19
CDR3aa: CASSIPGQGSYGYTF

abundance: few
j_gene: TRBJ1-5
v_gene: TRBV28
CDR3aa: CASVLGQGGNQPQHF

abundance: NA
j_gene: TRBJ2-3
v_gene: TRBV4-3
CDR3aa: CASSPRGLRDSLGTQYF

abundance: NA
j_gene: TRBJ2-7
v_gene: TRBV27
CDR3aa: CASSLGTNTYEQYF

abundance: NA
j_gene: TRBJ2-1
v_gene: TRBV5-1
CDR3aa: CASSLAGFYNEQFF

abundance: few
j_gene: TRBJ1-4
v_gene: TRBV5-1
CDR3aa: CASSFRTGGTNEKLFF

abundance: many
j_gene: TRBJ2-3
v_gene: TRBV15
CDR3aa: CATSKGVKDTQYF